The 22 T cell receptor beta chains below come from one sample, sequenced in a study of blood T cell repertoires in COVID-19. Produced via immunoSEQ multiplex PCR; TCRdb's table is partial and in-frame only. The sample consists of around 280,000 clones, around 85% of them appearing once. The sample consisted of PBMCs or T cells enriched from blood (not recorded which). The origin of the receptors is a woman in her forties who had recovered from COVID-19.

J is TRBJ1-3 and V is TRBV9; D gene ambiguous. V gave up 4 bases and J gave up 0 bases, with 11 bases separating them. The CDR3 consists of 15 residues. The V gene's germline CDR1 is SGDLS and CDR2 YYNGEE. CDR3 DNA sequence: TGTGCCAGCAGCCATAACAGAGACTCTGGAAACACCATATATTTT. Protein: CASSHNRDSGNTIYF.

This clone was counted between two and nine times. V usage is TRBV7-2 and J usage is TRBJ2-7; D is unclear. The length of the CDR3 is 13 residues. Germline assignment: CDR1 SGHTA and CDR2 FQGNSA. V lost 5 bases, J lost 3 bases, and 11 bases lay in between. In nucleotides, the CDR3 is TGTGCCAGCAGCGGGTTCACAGACTACGAGCAGTACTTC. Protein: CASSGFTDYEQYF.

This clone was recorded once. The chain recombines TRBV2 with TRBJ1-5; TRBD1 is a possible D gene (5 bases). CDR3 length: 13 residues. Germline values: CDR1 SNHLY, CDR2 FYNNEI. Trimming took off 4 bases at V and 5 bases at J, with 9 bases between the two ends. The CDR3 loop is CASSGGADQPQHF. The CDR3 region has the DNA TGTGCCAGCAGTGGGGGCGCGGATCAGCCCCAGCATTTT.

This sequence joins TRBV28 and TRBJ1-5, with TRBD1 matching 9 bases. CDR3 length equals 17 residues. V shed 5 bases, J shed 6 bases, and the junction held 14 bases outside the gene matches. CDR1 is MDHEN, CDR2 SYDVKM, per germline. CDR3 residues: CASSRDLPQGALQPQHF. CDR3 sequence (DNA): TGTGCCAGCAGTAGGGACCTACCACAGGGGGCGCTTCAGCCCCAGCATTTT.

The V and J genes are TRBV7-9 and TRBJ2-7, with TRBD2 as a possible D gene (5 bases). V lost 5 bases and J lost 4, with 15 bases in between. Germline V lookup: CDR1 SEHNR, CDR2 FQNEAQ (reference sequence). CDR3 length: 14 residues. Written as DNA, the CDR3 is TGTGCCAGCAGCGCAGGCCCCGAGGGATACGAGCAGTACTTC. It codes for CASSAGPEGYEQYF.

The gene calls are TRBV7-2 and TRBJ2-7, with 8 bases lining up with TRBD1. The germline V gene encodes CDR1 SGHTA and CDR2 FQGNSA. The CDR3 runs to 16 residues. The V gene end was trimmed by 6 bases and the J gene end by 3 bases; junction bases not matched to a gene: 13. The CDR3 region is CASSPLGQGHYYEQYF. The CDR3 region has the DNA TGTGCCAGCAGTCCCCTCGGACAGGGCCACTACTACGAGCAGTACTTC.

In this sample, this clone turned up a few times. The gene calls are TRBV11-2 and TRBJ1-2; 7 bases are shared with TRBD1. The CDR3 runs 16 residues. With 1 base clipped from V and 5 bases from J, the junction kept 10 bases outside the gene matches. Germline-derived CDR1 and CDR2 are SGHAT and FQNNGV. This chain's CDR3 is CASSLAPDRAAYGYTF. CDR3 nucleotides: TGTGCCAGCAGCTTAGCCCCCGACAGGGCTGCATATGGCTACACCTTC.

This chain joins TRBV5-1 and TRBJ2-3; D call uncertain. The CDR3 has 14 amino acids. Trimming took off 4 bases at V and 0 bases at J, with 9 bases between the two ends. Germline lookup yields CDR1 SGHRS and CDR2 YFSETQ. The CDR3 loop reads CASSTQSSTDTQYF. The CDR3 DNA follows: TGCGCCAGCAGCACACAATCTAGCACAGATACGCAGTATTTT.

The chain combines TRBV7-2 with TRBJ2-7, with TRBD1 matching over 9 bases. Germline CDR1 SGHTA, CDR2 FQGNSA. V gave up 5 bases and J gave up 5 bases; unmatched junction bases: 7. This CDR3 has 14 residues. The CDR3 sequence is CASSLTGTGNEQYF. For the CDR3, the DNA is TGTGCCAGCAGCCTAACCGGGACAGGGAACGAGCAGTACTTC.

The chain combines TRBV2 with TRBJ2-7; 8 nucleotides align to TRBD1. The germline gives CDR1 SNHLY, CDR2 FYNNEI. The CDR3 has 15 amino acids. The trim removed 3 bases at V and 7 bases at J, leaving 11 bases unmatched. The CDR3 sequence: CASSEGQVSPGEQYF. CDR3 DNA sequence: TGTGCCAGCAGTGAGGGACAGGTCTCCCCCGGGGAGCAGTACTTC.

This chain uses TRBV19 with TRBJ2-5; 9 nucleotides match TRBD1. The CDR3 sequence is 16 residues long. Germline-derived CDR1 and CDR2 are LNHDA and SQIVND (reference sequence). J was trimmed by 4 bases and V by 4 bases; bases with no gene match: 10. This CDR3 is CASSNQRGQGTETQYF. DNA of the CDR3: TGTGCCAGTAGTAACCAACGGGGACAGGGTACAGAGACCCAGTACTTC.

V usage is TRBV12-3 or TRBV12-4 and J usage is TRBJ2-1; D gene ambiguous. V was shortened by 7 bases and J by 5 bases, with 9 bases between the two germline ends. This CDR3 is built from 12 residues. CDR3 amino acids: CASTTLDNEQFF. CDR3 in DNA: TGTGCCAGCACCACTCTCGACAATGAGCAGTTCTTC.

This clone was observed a handful of times. The chain links TRBV28 to TRBJ2-7; TRBD2 might be the D (6 bases). Germline V gene data show CDR1 as MDHEN and CDR2 as SYDVKM. Trimming cost V 8 bases and J 6 bases, with 20 bases left between them. The length of the CDR3 is 14 residues. Written as DNA, the CDR3 is TGTGCCAGCGGTCCCCCGGGACCGGAGGGCGAGCAGTACTTC. Translated: CASGPPGPEGEQYF.

The chain joins TRBV5-8 to TRBJ2-1, with TRBD1 identical over 8 bases. V lost 4 bases, J lost 2 bases, and 8 bases stayed unmatched. Germline CDR1 SGHTS, CDR2 YDEGEE. The CDR3 is made up of 16 amino acids. In DNA form, the CDR3 reads TGTGCCAGCAGCCGCAGGGACAGGATGACCTACAATGAGCAGTTCTTC. Its protein product is CASSRRDRMTYNEQFF. Full variable domain (rest looked up from reference TRBV5-8 and TRBJ2-1): EAGVTQSPTHLIKTRGQQATLRCSPISGHTSVYWYQQALGLGLQFLLWYDEGEERNRGNFPPRFSGRQFPNYSSELNVNALELEDSALYLCASSRRDRMTYNEQFFGPGTRLTVL.

V and J are TRBV3-1 (or the pseudogene TRBV3-2) and TRBJ2-3; the match to TRBD1 covers 7 bases. CDR3 length: 14 residues. The J segment lost 3 bases and the V segment lost 3 bases, leaving 3 bases of the junction unmatched. Germline CDR1 and CDR2: LGHDT and YNNKEL (reference sequence). CDR3 sequence reads: CASSHAGGTDTQYF. The DNA of the CDR3 is TGTGCCAGCAGCCACGCAGGGGGTACAGATACGCAGTATTTT.

The gene calls are TRBV6-2 or TRBV6-3 and TRBJ2-5, with 8 bases that match TRBD1. V shed 4 bases, J shed 9 bases, and the junction held 7 bases outside the gene matches. The germline V gene encodes CDR1 MNHEY and CDR2 SVGEGT. This CDR3 contains 13 residues. CDR3 residues: CASSWQGAPSQYF. The CDR3 DNA reads as TGTGCCAGCAGTTGGCAGGGGGCTCCTTCCCAGTACTTC.

The V call is TRBV4-1, the J call TRBJ2-4; 10 nucleotides match TRBD2. Germline V CDR1 and CDR2: MGHRA, YSYEKL. This CDR3 contains 15 residues. The V gene end was trimmed by 5 bases and the J gene end by 6 bases; junction bases not matched to a gene: 7. CDR3 region: CASSASGSARNIQYF. In nucleotides, the CDR3 is TGCGCCAGCAGCGCTAGCGGGAGCGCACGAAACATTCAGTACTTC.

The CDR3 reads CASQRGTSGRRYEQYF. The CDR3 DNA reads TGTGCCAGTCAACGGGGCACTAGCGGGAGGCGGTACGAGCAGTACTTC. This chain links TRBV2 with TRBJ2-7; TRBD2 aligns across 12 bases. This CDR3 is built from 16 residues. V shed 9 bases and J 4 bases; nucleotides not matched to a gene: 13. Germline assignment: CDR1 SNHLY and CDR2 FYNNEI.

The chain is built from TRBV6-1 and TRBJ1-2, with TRBD1 matching over 7 bases. The ends lost 3 bases at V and 2 bases at J; junction bases unmatched: 0. This CDR3 is 13 amino acids long. CDR1 and CDR2 from the germline V gene are MNHNS and SASEGT. Here the CDR3 reads CASSETGNYGYTF. The DNA for the CDR3 is TGTGCCAGCAGTGAGACAGGGAACTATGGCTACACCTTC.

The rearrangement joins TRBV10-1 to TRBJ2-7; D remains unclear. CDR1 is WNHNN and CDR2 is SYGVQD in the germline V gene (reference sequence). The V gene lost 0 bases and the J gene lost 0 bases, with 12 bases spanning the gap. CDR3 size: 16 residues. In DNA, the CDR3 is TGCGCCAGCAGTGAGTCTCGCGCAAAGAGCTCCTACGAGCAGTACTTC. Its translation: CASSESRAKSSYEQYF.

The rearrangement links TRBV27 to TRBJ1-1; 7 bases line up with TRBD1. J gave up 1 base and V 6 bases, and 8 bases lay outside the gene matches. Germline assignment: CDR1 MNHEY and CDR2 SMNVEV (reference sequence). This CDR3 comprises 15 residues. The CDR3 loop is CASSRQGTGNTEAFF. In nucleotides, the CDR3 is TGTGCCAGCAGCCGACAGGGAACGGGGAACACTGAAGCTTTCTTT.

J is TRBJ2-6 and V is TRBV7-2; tentatively, D is TRBD2 (5 bases). The V gene's germline CDR1 is SGHTA and CDR2 FQGNSA. The CDR3 runs to 16 residues. V gave up 4 bases and J gave up 3 bases, with 13 bases separating them. CDR3 residues: CASSYTTRGGANVLTF. The CDR3 DNA sequence: TGTGCCAGCAGCTACACAACTCGGGGTGGGGCCAACGTCCTGACTTTC.